Listed below are T cell receptor beta chains from one sample, sequenced in a study of PD-L1 blockade in urothelial cancer. The repertoire was sequenced with immunoSEQ multiplex PCR; TCRdb's copy has only in-frame clones and lacks some. The sample consists of about 55,000 clones, 70% to 85% of them appearing once. Here the sequenced sample was PBMCs, taken around atezolizumab (anti-PD-L1) treatment. Receptors originate from a man between 65 and 80 years old with urothelial cancer. Both conserved end residues are part of each CDR3. D genes are given only for firm matches. Size is stated for part of the rows, as once, few or many counts, or as a class when the clone is expanded.

TRBD2	TRBV4-1	TRBJ2-5	-	TGCGCCAGCAGCCAAGGAGTACTAGCGGGGCAAGAGACCCAGTACTTC	CASSQGVLAGQETQYF
TRBD1	TRBV9	TRBJ2-1	-	TGTGCCAGCAGCAAAGGGACAGGGGGCAATGAGCAGTTCTTC	CASSKGTGGNEQFF
-	TRBV12-5	TRBJ1-5	-	TGTGCTAGTGGGCCTGACACCCTCAATCAGCCCCAGCATTTT	CASGPDTLNQPQHF
-	TRBV27	TRBJ2-2	-	TGTGCCAGCAGTTCTTGGACAGCCTCCGCGAACACCGGGGAGCTGTTTTTT	CASSSWTASANTGELFF
TRBD1	TRBV19	TRBJ1-6	few	TGTGCCAGTGCCTCCGGACAGGGAGATAATTCACCCCTCCACTTT	CASASGQGDNSPLHF
TRBD2	TRBV12-5	TRBJ2-1	-	TGTGCTAGTGGTTTGAGGCGGGGGGGTAGGGATGAGCAGTTCTTC	CASGLRRGGRDEQFF
TRBD2	TRBV12-5	TRBJ2-1	-	TGTGCTAGTGGTTTGGCAGCGGGGGGGCGGAATAGTGAGCAGTTCTTC	CASGLAAGGRNSEQFF
-	TRBV19	TRBJ1-1	few	TGTGCCAGTAGTTACAGAACTCCCATGAACACTGAAGCTTTCTTT	CASSYRTPMNTEAFF
-	TRBV6-5	TRBJ2-7	-	TGTGCCAGCAGTATGACAGTCCTAAACCGGGAGCAGTACTTC	CASSMTVLNREQYF
TRBD1	TRBV10-3	TRBJ1-5	-	TGTGCCATCAGTGAGAGCAGGGGGCAAAATCAGCCCCAGCATTTT	CAISESRGQNQPQHF
TRBD2	TRBV12-5	TRBJ2-7	-	TGTGCTAGTGCACCGGGAGGGCCCTACGAGCAGTACTTC	CASAPGGPYEQYF
TRBD1	TRBV10-3	TRBJ1-1	-	TGTGCCATCAGTGAGTCTGGAGGACAGGGGGGCCTAATGAACACTGAAGCTTTCTTT	CAISESGGQGGLMNTEAFF
-	TRBV7-2	TRBJ2-1	-	TGTGCCAGCAGCAGACTATACAATGAGCAGTTCTTC	CASSRLYNEQFF